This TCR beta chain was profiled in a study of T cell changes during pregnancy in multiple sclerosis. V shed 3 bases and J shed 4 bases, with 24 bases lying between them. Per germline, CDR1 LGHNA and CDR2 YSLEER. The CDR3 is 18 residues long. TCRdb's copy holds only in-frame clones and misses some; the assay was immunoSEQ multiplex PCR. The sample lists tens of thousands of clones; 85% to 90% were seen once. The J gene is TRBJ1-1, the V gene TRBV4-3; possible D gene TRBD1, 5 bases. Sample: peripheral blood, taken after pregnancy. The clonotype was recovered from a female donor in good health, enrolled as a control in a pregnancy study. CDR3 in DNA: TGCGCCAGCAGCCATCAAGAGACGATGGGGGGGAGAGGCACTGAAGCTTTCTTT. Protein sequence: CASSHQETMGGRGTEAFF.